This TCR beta chain was sequenced for a study of neurological immune-mediated disorders (dated by TCRdb to between 2019 and 2020). Context from the whole study: The study compared peripheral blood TCR-beta repertoires of HTLV-I-associated myelopathy (HAM/TSP) patients, multiple sclerosis patients and healthy controls using UMI-based sequencing. Of the approximately 68 subjects in the cohort, around 14 were HAM/TSP patients, roughly 34 were multiple sclerosis patients, and some 20 were healthy controls. The roughly 110 TCR-beta libraries covered PBMC samples along with longitudinal samples, technical triplicates, and paired sorted CD4+ and CD8+ T-cell subsets.

CDR1 and CDR2, looked up from the germline V gene (reference sequence), are MNHEY and SMNVEV. Inclusive of the bounding cysteine and phenylalanine, the CDR3 is 17 residues long. The CDR3 DNA has 51 bases and is translated from base 1. Trimming accounts for 5 bases at V and 9 bases at J, while the number of junction bases matched to no gene is 10. Paper-wide results and their limitations: No identical CDR3 amino acid sequences were shared among expanded clones across subjects, suggesting private TCR-beta repertoires in all groups. The highest TCR clonal expansion was observed in HAM/TSP patients, whereas the lowest was observed in MS patients, even when compared with healthy controls.

TCR libraries for sorted subsets were made from 750,000 to 1,000,000 sorted CD4+ or CD8+ T cells. Peripheral blood was subjected to Ficoll-Hypaque density gradient centrifugation to isolate PBMCs, which were then cryopreserved in liquid nitrogen. Paired sorted CD4+ and CD8+ subsets came from healthy controls, HAM/TSP patients and MS patients. This clonotype was recorded a few times. Its recognized antigen is unknown. No much larger clone exists at a distance of one base, and base qualities are not known. cDNA was synthesized by template-switch 5'RACE using a primer carrying a 10-nucleotide random unique molecular identifier by which each TCR transcript was tagged. Every sequencing run covered 15-18 subjects and yielded more than 170 million TCR-beta sequences. Total RNA was extracted with the RNeasy kit. TCR-beta VDJ regions were amplified with primers for the TCR constant region and the 5'RACE anchor, using the KAPA Real-time Library Amplification kit. A first PCR added sample indexes and Illumina adaptors, after which a second PCR increased the library yield. After purification with Ampure beads, the TCR product of roughly 650 bp was size-selected on a 2% E-gel SizeSelection system. Before pooling, libraries had their quality checked on a Bioanalyzer, their concentration measured with Qubit, and their quantity determined with the Kapa Library Quantification kit. Libraries were sequenced paired-end 2 x 150 bp on an Illumina HiSeq 2500. To increase sequence diversity, 25-30% phiX was spiked into each library pool. In the paper's pipeline: Quality-filtered reads were processed with the UMI-based MiGEC pipeline, and over 90% of raw TCR sequences were removed by the MiGEC pipeline during error correction. IMGT germline references were used for alignment of VDJ genes, and clonotypes were defined by a unique CDR3 amino acid sequence together with V-J genes. Clonal expansion, Shannon diversity and CDR3 relatedness were evaluated with VDJtools (CalcPairwiseDistances, ClusterSamples), while phylogenetic trees were built in CLCbio workbench. Using coefficient-of-variation modelling across technical triplicates, the study counted a clone as expanded if it had at least 8 unique UMIs. TCRdb trimmed the raw reads at Q25, called clones with MiXCR and kept productive beta chains. Entries are consolidated by CDR3 protein sequence, retaining the most common genes and DNA. What appears here as the V and J calls and clone size reflects TCRdb's work, not the paper's. This sample comprises around 33,000 distinct CDR3 sequences, roughly 23% of them detected only once. The leading ten clones occupy just under 30% of the sample.

The source is a man aged 45-65 years with HTLV-1-associated myelopathy (HAM/TSP). Recombination joined TRBV27 with TRBJ2-1; 16 junctional bases match TRBD2. Sample: CD4+ T cells from blood. At the DNA level, the sequence is TGTGCCAGCAGTCGCCCGGGACTAGCGGGAGGGCCGAGTGAGCAGTTCTTC. This codes for CASSRPGLAGGPSEQFF.